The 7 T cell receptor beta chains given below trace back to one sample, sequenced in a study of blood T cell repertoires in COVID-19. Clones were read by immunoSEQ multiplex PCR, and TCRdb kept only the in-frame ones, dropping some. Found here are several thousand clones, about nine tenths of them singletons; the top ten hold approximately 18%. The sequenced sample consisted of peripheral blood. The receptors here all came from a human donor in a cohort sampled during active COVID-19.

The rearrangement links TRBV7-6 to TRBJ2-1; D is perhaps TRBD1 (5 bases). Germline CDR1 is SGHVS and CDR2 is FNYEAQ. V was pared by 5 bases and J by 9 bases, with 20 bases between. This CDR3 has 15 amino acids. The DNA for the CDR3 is TGTGCCAGCAGCACACCACTGGACAAGAACGGTGAGCAGTTCTTC. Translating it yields CASSTPLDKNGEQFF.

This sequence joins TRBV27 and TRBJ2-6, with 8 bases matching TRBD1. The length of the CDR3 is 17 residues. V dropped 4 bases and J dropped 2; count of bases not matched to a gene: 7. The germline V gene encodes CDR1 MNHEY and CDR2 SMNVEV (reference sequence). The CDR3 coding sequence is TGTGCCAGCAGTTCGACAGGGGTAATCGCTGGGGCCAACGTCCTGACTTTC. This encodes CASSSTGVIAGANVLTF. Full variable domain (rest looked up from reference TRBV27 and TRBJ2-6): EAQVTQNPRYLITVTGKKLTVTCSQNMNHEYMSWYRQDPGLGLRQIYYSMNVEVTDKGDVPEGYKVSRKEKRNFPLILESPSPNQTSLYFCASSSTGVIAGANVLTFGAGSRLTVL.

The CDR3 reads CASTGQLNEKLFF. CDR3 nucleotides: TGTGCCAGTACGGGACAGCTTAATGAAAAACTGTTTTTT. The chain recombines TRBV19 with TRBJ1-4; TRBD1 matches 7 bases. J lost 4 bases, V lost 7 bases, and 3 bases had no gene match. The length of the CDR3 is 13 residues. Germline loops: CDR1 LNHDA, CDR2 SQIVND (reference sequence).

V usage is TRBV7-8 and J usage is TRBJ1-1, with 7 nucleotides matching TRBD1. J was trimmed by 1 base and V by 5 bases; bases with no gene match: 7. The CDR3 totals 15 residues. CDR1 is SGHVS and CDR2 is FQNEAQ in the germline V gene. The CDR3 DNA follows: TGTGCCAGCAGCGCAGAAAGGACAGGGAACACTGAAGCTTTCTTT. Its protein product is CASSAERTGNTEAFF.

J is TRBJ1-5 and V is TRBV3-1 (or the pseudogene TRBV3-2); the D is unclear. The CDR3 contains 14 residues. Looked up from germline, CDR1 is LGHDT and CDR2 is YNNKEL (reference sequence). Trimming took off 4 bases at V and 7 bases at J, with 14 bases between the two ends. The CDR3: CASSPDWERQPQHF. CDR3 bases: TGTGCCAGCAGCCCGGACTGGGAGAGGCAGCCCCAGCATTTT.

As DNA, the CDR3 is TGCGCCAGCAGCCCACGTATTGGGACAGGGGAAGAGACCCAGTACTTC. Translated, it gives CASSPRIGTGEETQYF. The chain is built from TRBV5-1 and TRBJ2-5; TRBD1 aligns across 10 bases. This CDR3 is 16 amino acids long. Germline V gene sequence: CDR1 SGHRS, CDR2 YFSETQ. J was trimmed by 3 bases and V by 4 bases; bases with no gene match: 9.

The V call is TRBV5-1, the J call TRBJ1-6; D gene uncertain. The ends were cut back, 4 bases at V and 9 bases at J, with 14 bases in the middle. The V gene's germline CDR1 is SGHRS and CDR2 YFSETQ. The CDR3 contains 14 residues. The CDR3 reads CASSAEAGVSPLHF. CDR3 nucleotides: TGCGCCAGCAGCGCGGAAGCGGGAGTTTCACCCCTCCACTTT.